This record covers a single TCR beta chain. Its specificity is not known. One end of the junction fails to match germline, which may point to a read error. This entry is derived from a study of PD-L1 blockade in urothelial cancer. The wider study: The median number of T cells present in blood samples was under 150,000.

Assay: immunoSEQ multiplex PCR; the TCRdb copy retains only in-frame clones and omits some. The data hold about 120,000 clones, with around 89% observed a single time. Notes on the study in general: Tumor-associated clones in blood expanded more at 3 weeks in durable-benefit patients.

Noted time point: peripheral blood 6 weeks after treatment start. This material consisted of PBMCs, taken around atezolizumab (anti-PD-L1) treatment. The receptor's source is a man aged 60-69 years with urothelial cancer.

CDR3 sequence reads: CASSLDNGDLRVF. The CDR3 nucleotides are TGTGCCAGCAGCTTAGACAACGGAGACCTCCGGGTCTTC. The gene calls are TRBV7-2 and TRBJ2-1; no definite D call. The CDR3 has 13 residues. In germline, CDR1 is SGHTA, CDR2 FQGNSA.